What follows describes a single T cell receptor beta chain. Its antigen is unknown. CDR3 length: 15 amino acids. V dropped 5 bases and J dropped 3; count of bases not matched to a gene: 11. Germline assignment: CDR1 SGHRS and CDR2 YFSETQ. The record originates from a study of cytomegalovirus exposure and HLA in healthy donors. Study findings and constraints: For most TCR beta V segments, an earlier analysis put the productive rate at about 90% or about 30% of the time. Cytomegalovirus-associated status was assigned to about 170 TCR beta chains. There were some V segments, including TRBV6-2 and TRBV6-3, excluded as indistinguishable.

The PCR contained 60 Vbeta and 13 Jbeta primers. Under the authors' procedure: A later analysis counted approximately 88 million unique TCR beta chains, some 10 million shared. Repertoires were generated with immunoSEQ multiplex PCR, while TCRdb's copy carries only in-frame clones and drops some. V and J calls and clone size come straight from that table; D and trimming were deduced from the DNA. The table has 150,000 or so clones, about 82% seen once. The source of this sequence is a female donor in good health and CMV-seronegative. The chain employs TRBV5-1 and TRBJ2-7; TRBD1 matches 7 bases. The sequenced sample was PBMCs. The CDR3: CASRETGEGRYEQYF. The CDR3 DNA reads as TGCGCCAGCAGGGAAACAGGGGAAGGGCGCTACGAGCAGTACTTC. Full variable domain (remainder filled in from reference TRBV5-1 and TRBJ2-7): KAGVTQTPRYLIKTRGQQVTLSCSPISGHRSVSWYQQTPGQGLQFLFEYFSETQRNKGNFPGRFSGRQFSNSRSEMNVSTLELGDSALYLCASRETGEGRYEQYFGPGTRLTVT.